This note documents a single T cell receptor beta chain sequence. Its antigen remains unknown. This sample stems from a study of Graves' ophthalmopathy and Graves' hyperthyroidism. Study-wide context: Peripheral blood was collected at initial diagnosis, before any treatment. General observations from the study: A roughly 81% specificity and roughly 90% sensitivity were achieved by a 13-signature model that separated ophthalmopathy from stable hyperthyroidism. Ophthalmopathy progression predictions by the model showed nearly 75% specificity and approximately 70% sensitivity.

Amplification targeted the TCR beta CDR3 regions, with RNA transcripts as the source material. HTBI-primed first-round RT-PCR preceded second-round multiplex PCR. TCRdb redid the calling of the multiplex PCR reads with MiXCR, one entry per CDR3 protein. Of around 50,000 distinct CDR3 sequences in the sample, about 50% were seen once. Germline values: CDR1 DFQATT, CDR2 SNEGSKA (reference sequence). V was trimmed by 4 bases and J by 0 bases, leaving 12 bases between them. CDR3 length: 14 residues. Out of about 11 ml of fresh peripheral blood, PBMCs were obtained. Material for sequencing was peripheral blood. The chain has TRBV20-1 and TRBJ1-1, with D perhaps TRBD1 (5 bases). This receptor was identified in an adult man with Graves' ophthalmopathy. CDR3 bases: TGCAGTGCTACCCGGGACGGAGTGAACACTGAAGCTTTCTTT. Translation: CSATRDGVNTEAFF.